This T cell receptor (beta chain) was identified in a study of CXCR3-negative and CXCR3-positive naive CD8 T cells (dated 2019 in TCRdb). In terms of the full investigation: In total, 120 million to 150 million TRB reads were obtained, which works out to roughly 1.5 +/- 0.3 million reads per library. The TRBV-TRBJ cluster analysis covered naive subsets from about 5 donors and memory cells from 3 donors. Diversity and physicochemical repertoire analyses were performed on around 10 donors pooled from two independent experiments.

For each CD8+ T cell subset, flow sorting was done in triplicate, and 300,000 or so cells per subset went directly into RLT lysis buffer. Naive CD8+ T cells were defined stringently as CD45RO-CCR7+CD27+CD95- to exclude memory contaminants. Peripheral blood mononuclear cells were isolated from buffy coats by standard density gradient centrifugation. Naive CXCR3-negative and CXCR3-positive CD8+ T cells were flow-sorted using a FACSAria III. Total RNA was extracted from sorted cells using an RNeasy Mini Kit. Reading the germline V gene gives CDR1 MRHNA and CDR2 SNTAGT. The CDR3 runs 14 amino acids, cysteine and phenylalanine included. No nucleotide data were recorded. Concerning this clonotype itself: Its antigen is currently not known.

The sequencing machine was a NextSeq 550. The Human TCR Profiling Kit (MiLaboratory) was used to make UMI-labeled 5' RACE TRB cDNA libraries. cDNA synthesis used the entire amount of extracted RNA, and PCR amplification then used the entire amount of cDNA produced. The libraries were made side by side, with each library going through the same number of PCR cycles. The source study handled its data this way. With a minimum of two reads required per UMI, MIGEC and MiXCR pulled out about 49,000 +/- 11,000 unique UMI-labeled TRB cDNA molecules from each library. On average, each library contained approximately 40,000 +/- 10,000 functional in-frame TRB CDR3 nucleotide clonotypes without stop codons. After downsampling to 5000 UMI-labeled TRB molecules per sample, diversity metrics such as normalized Shannon-Wiener and Chao1 were calculated in VDJtools. VDJtools computed clonotype-size-weighted physicochemical properties of the central five CDR3 residues: interaction energy, strength, volume and Kidera factor 4. TCRdb reprocessed the reads, reporting each CDR3 protein sequence once and no DNA. The V and J calls come from TCRdb's annotation, not from the publication. The table for this sample lists tens of thousands of distinct CDR3 sequences. The ten largest clones add up to around 1% of the sample.

General study outcomes and caveats: Similar TRBV-TRBJ usage was shown by naive CXCR3-negative and CXCR3-positive cells from the same donor, whereas distinct patterns were shown by memory cells. Comparably high repertoire diversity was found in both naive subsets, whereas much lower repertoire diversity was found in memory CD8+ T cells. Compared with CXCR3-negative naive cells, CXCR3-positive naive cells had TRB CDR3s with higher hydrophobicity (lower Kidera factor 4), lower energy, and higher strength and volume indices. Because surface CD5, which is linked to self-reactivity in mice, was comparable between the naive subsets, TCR interaction strength was also inferred from the physicochemical properties of TRB CDR3s. Because CXCR3 expression was partially decreased after cryopreservation, freshly isolated PBMCs were used for most assays.

Here the chain combines TRBV6-4 and TRBJ2-2; TCRdb outputs TRBD1, but without DNA this stays unchecked. Material for sequencing was naive CXCR3- CD8+ T cells from blood. What the cell subset or site label conveys for this sample: CD45RO-CCR7+CD27+CD95- naive CD8+ T cells lacking CXCR3 (TNR3-). The receptor comes from a human donor in good health. Some clones in this sample may be carry-over from other donors' samples. The CDR3 protein: CASRPGAATGELFF.